The TCR beta chain under discussion was sequenced for a study of T and B cells in COVID-19 patients. Whole-study context: Blood was sampled from COVID-19 patients who were either actively infected or recovered. Recovered patients mostly had mild to moderate COVID-19 managed as outpatients.

The V and J ends lost 4 bases and 6 bases, in that order; junction bases with no gene match: 8. CDR1 and CDR2 (germline): SGHRS, YFSETQ. The CDR3 is 15 amino acids. Study-level results: Exclusive to the recovered cohort were some 2,500 TCR clusters, roughly 34 of them with low generation probability. CD4+, regulatory T cell, CD8+ and sorted SARS-CoV-2-responsive or tetramer+ T cells were not yet sequenced.

From blood, about 240-550 ng of genomic DNA served as TRB template. Multiplex PCR with BIOMED2 TRB-A/B primer pools amplified TRB rearrangements. TCRdb re-analysed the multiplex PCR reads in MiXCR, keeping a single row per CDR3 protein. The data show thousands of distinct CDR3 sequences, roughly 26% seen once. A note on this clonotype: The antigen is undetermined.

The chain uses TRBV5-1 and TRBJ1-5; 9 bases match TRBD1. The material sequenced was blood. This sequence originates from a human donor with active COVID-19. CDR3 sequence (DNA): TGCGCCAGCAGCCCCGGGACAGGGAACGGTCAGCCCCAGCATTTT. Protein product: CASSPGTGNGQPQHF. Full variable domain (missing parts from reference TRBV5-1 and TRBJ1-5): KAGVTQTPRYLIKTRGQQVTLSCSPISGHRSVSWYQQTPGQGLQFLFEYFSETQRNKGNFPGRFSGRQFSNSRSEMNVSTLELGDSALYLCASSPGTGNGQPQHFGDGTRLSIL.